This T cell receptor beta chain was recovered during a study of cytomegalovirus exposure and HLA in healthy donors. Study-level points and caveats: HLA alleles showed associations with some 17,000 TCR beta sequences in a later analysis, at a 0.05 false discovery rate. In a later analysis, TCR beta V- and J-gene trimming was associated with a missense DCLRE1C variant.

All donors participated as healthy donors of bone marrow. Nominally healthy donors provided the samples, though records likely missed some immune exposures. Germline V gives CDR1 SGHNT, CDR2 YYREEE (reference sequence). The CDR3 has 18 amino acids. This clone was found once. Its specificity is unknown. One end of the junction varies from germline; a read error may be responsible. 13 Jbeta primers and 60 Vbeta primers were used for the PCR. Only in-frame clones appear in the TCRdb table, and some are missing; sequencing was by immunoSEQ multiplex PCR. The sample consists of about 180,000 clones, 75% to 80% of them appearing once.

The material sequenced was PBMCs. The source of this sequence is a man aged 40-55 years in good health and CMV-seropositive. The J gene is TRBJ2-6, the V gene TRBV5-4; 11 bases agree with TRBD1. CDR3 protein: CASSSEDRGLSGANGLTF. The DNA for the CDR3 is TGTGCCAGCAGCTCGGAGGACAGGGGGCTCTCTGGGGCCAACGGCCTGACTTTC.